These 32 T cell receptor beta chains were sequenced from one sample in a study of blood T cell repertoires in COVID-19. The repertoire was sequenced with immunoSEQ multiplex PCR; TCRdb's copy has only in-frame clones and lacks some. Of around 430,000 clones listed, more than 70% were seen once; the top ten hold around 12%. The source material was peripheral blood. These TCRs come from a woman aged 50 to 60 with COVID-19, enrolled during active disease.

The chain joins TRBV2 to TRBJ1-3; 8 nucleotides line up with TRBD1. Germline CDR1 and CDR2: SNHLY and FYNNEI. The junction had 10 bases not matched to a gene; V was cut back by 0 bases and J by 9 bases. CDR3 size: 16 residues. The CDR3 reads CASSEAPAGQGFTIYF. The CDR3 DNA reads TGTGCCAGCAGTGAAGCGCCCGCCGGACAGGGCTTCACCATATATTTT. Full variable domain (outside the CDR3, taken from reference TRBV2 and TRBJ1-3): EPEVTQTPSHQVTQMGQEVILRCVPISNHLYFYWYRQILGQKVEFLVSFYNNEISEKSEIFDDQFSVERPDGSNFTLKIRSTKLEDSAMYFCASSEAPAGQGFTIYFGEGSWLTVV.

In its sample, this clone was seen once. The chain links TRBV3-1 (or the pseudogene TRBV3-2) to TRBJ2-5; 13 bases match TRBD2. The germline V gene has CDR1 LGHDT and CDR2 YNNKEL (reference sequence). Germline trimming cut 7 bases from V and 3 bases from J; bases unmatched to any gene: 5. The CDR3 sequence is 15 residues long. DNA for the CDR3: TGTGCCAGCACCCAGGGACTAGCGGGGAAAGAGACCCAGTACTTC. Protein: CASTQGLAGKETQYF.

The chain uses TRBV7-9 and TRBJ2-2, with 9 bases aligning to TRBD1. The CDR3 consists of 16 residues. Germline V gene data show CDR1 as SEHNR and CDR2 as FQNEAQ (reference sequence). With V trimmed by 7 bases and J by 4 bases, 10 bases remained unmatched. The CDR3 region has the DNA TGTGCCAGCATGCCACAGGGGGCGCGAAGCACCGGGGAGCTGTTTTTT. Its translation: CASMPQGARSTGELFF.

J is TRBJ1-5 and V is TRBV6-5, with D maybe TRBD1 (5 bases). This CDR3 region has 15 residues. Germline CDR1 reads MNHEY; CDR2 reads SVGAGI. V was shortened by 6 bases and J by 4 bases, with 16 bases between the two germline ends. In DNA, the CDR3 is TGTGCCAGCAGCCTGGGGACGGGGACTAATCAGCCCCAGCATTTT. Protein product: CASSLGTGTNQPQHF.

This clone is a singleton in its sample. The chain employs TRBV14 and TRBJ2-1; 9 bases line up with TRBD2. This CDR3 spans 16 amino acids. Germline lookup yields CDR1 SGHDN and CDR2 FVKESK. V lost 1 base to trimming and J lost 2 bases; unmatched junction nucleotides: 3. The CDR3 coding sequence is TGTGCCAGCAGCCAAGGCGGGGGGGTTACCTACAATGAGCAGTTCTTC. The encoded protein is CASSQGGGVTYNEQFF.

Of note for this clone: Within the sample, other DNA sequences also encode this same CDR3. The chain's CDR3 is CASSSWGGETQYF. As DNA, the CDR3 is TGTGCCAGCAGTTCCTGGGGAGGGGAGACCCAGTACTTC. The chain joins TRBV27 to TRBJ2-5, with 7 bases identical to TRBD2. V gave up 4 bases and J gave up 5 bases; unmatched junction bases: 4. This CDR3 has 13 residues. Per the germline V gene, CDR1 is MNHEY and CDR2 is SMNVEV (reference sequence).

This clone was found a few times. This chain connects TRBV5-1 to TRBJ1-2; D gene ambiguous. The CDR3 loop spans 15 amino acids. CDR1 and CDR2 (germline): SGHRS, YFSETQ. Trimming removed 4 bases at V and 1 base at J, with 14 bases between. The CDR3 nucleotides read TGCGCCAGCAGCACTTTACAAGCGGGTAACTATGGCTACACCTTC. Translated, it gives CASSTLQAGNYGYTF.

The chain employs TRBV30 and TRBJ1-2; perhaps TRBD1 as D (6 bases). The V end lost 5 bases, the J end lost 7 bases, and 20 bases lay between the germline ends. The V gene's germline CDR1 is GTSNPN and CDR2 SVGIG (reference sequence). The CDR3 consists of 14 residues. The CDR3 region has the DNA TGTGCCTGGGTACTTCAGACAGGAGGAGGTGGCTACACCTTC. Protein sequence: CAWVLQTGGGGYTF.

The J gene is TRBJ2-2, the V gene TRBV2; 7 nucleotides match TRBD2. Germline V gene sequence: CDR1 SNHLY, CDR2 FYNNEI. The CDR3 has 15 residues. The J segment lost 3 bases and the V segment lost 5 bases, leaving 6 bases of the junction unmatched. CDR3 coding DNA: TGTGCCAGCAGTAGGCTAGCGGTATACACCGGGGAGCTGTTTTTT. Translated, it gives CASSRLAVYTGELFF.

This chain connects TRBV21-1 to TRBJ1-2; TRBD1, the table's D call, was not compared with the DNA. TRBV21-1 is termed a pseudogene. The CDR3 is made up of 21 amino acids. The CDR3 nucleotides read TGTGCCAGCAGCAAAGGAAAAGGGACAGGGGGTTCACCCGGTAAGTTCTATGGCTACACCTTC. Its translation: CASSKGKGTGGSPGKFYGYTF.

The chain couples TRBV29-1 to TRBJ1-2; TRBD1 aligns across 10 bases. Germline CDR1 reads SQVTM; CDR2 reads ANQGSEA. V dropped 7 bases and J dropped 4; count of bases not matched to a gene: 3. The CDR3 runs to 12 residues. CDR3 bases: TGCAGCGCCGGACAGGGGGGCTATGGCTACACCTTC. Translating it yields CSAGQGGYGYTF.

The chain is built from TRBV11-3 and TRBJ2-7, with D possibly matching TRBD2 (5 bases). The CDR3 loop spans 13 amino acids. Germline V lookup: CDR1 SGHNT, CDR2 YENEEA. The germline V and J ends were trimmed by 3 bases and 5 bases, with 11 bases remaining between them. In DNA form, the CDR3 reads TGTGCCAGCAGCTTTGTAGGGAGCGACGAGCAGTACTTC. It encodes CASSFVGSDEQYF.

With regard to this clone: Other DNA sequences from this sample encode an identical CDR3 as well. J is TRBJ1-1 and V is TRBV7-9; 11 bases match TRBD1. CDR1 is SEHNR, CDR2 FQNEAQ, per germline (reference sequence). Losses at the gene ends were 1 base for V and 4 bases for J; bases not matched to a gene: 2. The CDR3 consists of 15 residues. The CDR3 DNA reads TGTGCCAGCAGCTTAGAGGGGACAGGGGGCACTGAAGCTTTCTTT. Its translation is CASSLEGTGGTEAFF.

Here the CDR3 reads CASSDGLAGGRPNEQFF. The CDR3 DNA sequence: TGTGCCAGCAGTGATGGACTAGCGGGGGGACGCCCCAATGAGCAGTTCTTC. The chain has TRBV6-1 and TRBJ2-1; 14 nucleotides align to TRBD2. V was clipped by 3 bases and J by 6 bases; unmatched bases: 7. Germline V CDR1 and CDR2: MNHNS, SASEGT. The CDR3 length is 17 residues.

This clone has just a few counts. This chain joins TRBV19 and TRBJ1-5, with unresolved D. Germline V lookup: CDR1 LNHDA, CDR2 SQIVND (reference sequence). CDR3 length equals 14 residues. V dropped 5 bases and J dropped 0 bases, with 8 bases sitting between them. CDR3 DNA: TGTGCCAGTAGTGGACTTTATAGCAATCAGCCCCAGCATTTT. Residues: CASSGLYSNQPQHF.

This chain uses TRBV11-2 with TRBJ1-1; 8 bases agree with TRBD1. This CDR3 comprises 13 residues. Germline V CDR1 and CDR2: SGHAT, FQNNGV. Trimming removed 3 bases from V and 7 bases from J; junction bases left unmatched: 4. As DNA, the CDR3 is TGTGCCAGCAGCTTGGACAGGGATATTGAAGCTTTCTTT. Protein product: CASSLDRDIEAFF.

This chain joins TRBV5-1 and TRBJ1-2; 10 bases are shared with TRBD1. With 0 bases clipped from V and 8 bases from J, the junction kept 4 bases outside the gene matches. The CDR3 runs to 14 residues. Germline values: CDR1 SGHRS, CDR2 YFSETQ. CDR3 sequence (DNA): TGCGCCAGCAGCTTGGTGGGGACAGGGGACGGCTACACCTTC. As protein: CASSLVGTGDGYTF.

This clone turned up a few times. The J gene is TRBJ1-5, the V gene TRBV6-5, with TRBD1 as a possible D gene (5 bases). The CDR3 has 15 amino acids. The germline V and J ends were trimmed by 5 bases and 3 bases, with 14 bases remaining between them. Germline lookup yields CDR1 MNHEY and CDR2 SVGAGI. The CDR3, as DNA: TGTGCCAGCAGTCAGGGAATCGTGGCCAATCAGCCCCAGCATTTT. It translates to CASSQGIVANQPQHF.

This chain joins TRBV11-2 and TRBJ1-4, with 9 bases aligning to TRBD1. Germline trimming cut 4 bases from V and 5 bases from J; bases unmatched to any gene: 5. This CDR3 region has 15 residues. Germline assignment: CDR1 SGHAT and CDR2 FQNNGV. The CDR3 reads CASSSADRGNEKLFF. The CDR3 DNA follows: TGTGCCAGCAGCTCGGCCGACAGGGGGAATGAAAAACTGTTTTTT.

The genes are TRBV9 and TRBJ1-3; D remains ambiguous. Between the trimmed V and J ends, which lost 3 bases and 8 bases, there was a span of 15 bases. The CDR3 contains 14 residues. Germline V lookup: CDR1 SGDLS, CDR2 YYNGEE. The CDR3 here is CASSALTARDTIYF. CDR3 nucleotides: TGTGCCAGCAGCGCCCTGACTGCCCGGGACACCATATATTTT.

This sequence joins TRBV3-1 (or the pseudogene TRBV3-2) and TRBJ2-7, with D hard to call. V was pared by 3 bases and J by 5 bases, with 14 bases between. Germline-derived CDR1 and CDR2 are LGHDT and YNNKEL (reference sequence). The CDR3 covers 14 residues. The CDR3 protein is CASSQLTGLDEQYF. DNA for the CDR3: TGTGCCAGCAGCCAGCTGACGGGTCTCGACGAGCAGTACTTC.

This clone came up once. The rearrangement joins TRBV9 to TRBJ2-7; D may be TRBD2 (6 bases). There are 16 residues in the CDR3. V was cut by 3 bases and J by 6 bases, with 22 bases left in between. Germline V gives CDR1 SGDLS, CDR2 YYNGEE. The CDR3 region is CASSASRGLGSGEQYF. CDR3 DNA: TGTGCCAGCAGCGCCAGTAGGGGACTGGGAAGTGGCGAGCAGTACTTC.

This chain connects TRBV24-1 to TRBJ1-2, with 7 bases identical to TRBD1. The CDR3 is 18 amino acids. The V gene's germline CDR1 is KGHDR and CDR2 SFDVKD. The V gene end was trimmed by 0 bases and the J gene end by 7 bases; junction bases not matched to a gene: 16. In nucleotides, the CDR3 is TGTGCCACCAGTGATTTGGGCAGGGGGTGGATCCACAAGCCTGGCTACACCTTC. Protein product: CATSDLGRGWIHKPGYTF.

The rearrangement uses TRBV5-1 and TRBJ2-7, with 7 positions matching TRBD1. The CDR3 is 16 amino acids. The V gene end was trimmed by 2 bases and the J gene end by 0 bases; junction bases not matched to a gene: 8. Looked up from germline, CDR1 is SGHRS and CDR2 is YFSETQ. In nucleotides, the CDR3 is TGCGCCAGCAGCTTTCGGGTGGGGGACAGCTCCTACGAGCAGTACTTC. As protein: CASSFRVGDSSYEQYF.

The chain has TRBV6-5 and TRBJ1-5, with TRBD1 matching 7 bases. The CDR3 has 15 amino acids. The ends lost 8 bases at V and 4 bases at J; junction bases unmatched: 11. CDR1 and CDR2 from the germline V gene are MNHEY and SVGAGI. The CDR3 here is CASARQGPSNQPQHF. In nucleotides, the CDR3 is TGTGCCAGCGCCAGACAGGGCCCTTCGAATCAGCCCCAGCATTTT.

This chain connects TRBV9 to TRBJ1-1; D gene uncertain. This CDR3 contains 15 residues. V gave up 6 bases and J gave up 0 bases, with 15 bases separating them. Germline-derived CDR1 and CDR2 are SGDLS and YYNGEE. The CDR3 region is CASTPYLTMNTEAFF. The DNA for the CDR3 is TGTGCCAGCACCCCATACTTAACCATGAACACTGAAGCTTTCTTT.

This chain uses TRBV11-2 with TRBJ2-5; a possible D gene is TRBD1 (6 bases). CDR1 and CDR2 (germline): SGHAT, FQNNGV. The CDR3 covers 15 residues. The V gene lost 3 bases and the J gene lost 7 bases, with 18 bases spanning the gap. CDR3 sequence: CASSFYPGRGGTQYF. CDR3 DNA: TGTGCCAGCAGCTTTTATCCCGGCAGAGGGGGGACCCAGTACTTC.

The chain uses TRBV6-4 and TRBJ2-7; 12 nucleotides agree with TRBD1. This CDR3 region has 17 residues. The germline CDR1 and CDR2 sequences are MRHNA and SNTAGT. The ends lost 10 bases at V and 7 bases at J; junction bases unmatched: 20. The CDR3 nucleotides read TGTGCCAATAAAACGATAATTCACCGGGACAGGGGGCCTGAGCAGTACTTC. It encodes CANKTIIHRDRGPEQYF.

The chain joins TRBV4-2 to TRBJ1-4; 8 bases map to TRBD1. The CDR3 is 14 amino acids. The V gene end was trimmed by 3 bases and the J gene end by 5 bases; junction bases not matched to a gene: 2. Looked up from germline, CDR1 is LGHNA and CDR2 is YNFKEQ. In nucleotides, the CDR3 is TGTGCCAGCAGCCACCGGGACAGGAATGAAAAACTGTTTTTT. It codes for CASSHRDRNEKLFF.

This clone was recorded only once. This chain joins TRBV6-1 and TRBJ2-7; weak D call: TRBD1 (6 bases). CDR3 length: 18 amino acids. The V end lost 2 bases, the J end lost 2 bases, and 22 bases lay between the germline ends. Germline CDR1 reads MNHNS; CDR2 reads SASEGT. The CDR3 bases are TGTGCCAGCAGTGAATTGTCGACGAAAGGGGGATACCCCTACGAGCAGTACTTC. This encodes CASSELSTKGGYPYEQYF.

J is TRBJ1-4 and V is TRBV5-1; possibly TRBD1 for D (6 bases). Trimming pared 0 bases from V and 7 bases from J, leaving 13 bases between. This CDR3 spans 15 amino acids. Germline V gives CDR1 SGHRS, CDR2 YFSETQ. The CDR3 sequence is CASSLAQGSGEKLFF. Here the CDR3 DNA reads TGCGCCAGCAGCTTGGCCCAGGGGTCCGGTGAAAAACTGTTTTTT.

DNA for the CDR3: TGTGCCAGCAGCTTGGCTCCTCATCAGCCCCAGCATTTT. It codes for CASSLAPHQPQHF. This chain links TRBV5-4 with TRBJ1-5; D remains unclear. The V end was cut by 0 bases, the J end by 5 bases, with 6 bases between. CDR1 is SGHNT, CDR2 YYREEE, per germline (reference sequence). This CDR3 spans 13 amino acids.